This T cell receptor (beta chain) was profiled in a study of CD8+ T cells in alopecia areata. The study, taken as a whole, reports: For lesional scalp, especially alopecia totalis/universalis, clonality was higher than in normal scalp. In scalp and blood, many expanded lesional clones persisted during tofacitinib.

The CDR3 totals 12 residues. From germline, CDR1 is LNHDA and CDR2 SQIVND (reference sequence). V shed 0 bases and J shed 5 bases, with 2 bases lying between them. Sequencing relied on a cDNA template that was reverse transcribed from extracted RNA. Libraries were prepared by immunoSEQ multiplex PCR; TCRdb keeps only in-frame clonotypes and omits some of them. This sample yields around 140,000 clones, of which 86% are seen a single time; about 12% belongs to the top ten. Regarding this clone: The antigen remains unidentified.

As for treatment: oral pan-JAK inhibitor, 5-10 mg twice daily. This TCR came from a human donor with alopecia areata. The source was CD8+ T cells sorted from blood, collected at week 4, from a patient treated with tofacitinib. The chain is built from TRBV19 and TRBJ2-1; unclear D gene. DNA of the CDR3: TGTGCCAGTAGTATAGATAACAATGAGCAGTTCTTC. It codes for CASSIDNNEQFF.